This T cell receptor (beta chain) was captured by sequencing in a study of T cell responses to AZD1222 COVID-19 vaccine. Study summary: Investigators merged groups given second doses at roughly 4 or roughly 12 weeks. Broader study findings: Repertoire collection took place solely once the T cell response had peaked. Spike-specific TCR breadth rose after two AZD1222 doses, and depth rose as well. Close to half of spike-specific TCRs reportedly recognize unmutated variant regions.

Clones were sequenced by immunoSEQ multiplex PCR, and TCRdb holds only the in-frame ones, with some missing. The repertoire holds approximately 190,000 clones, with around 90% as singletons. Germline CDR1 is LNHDA and CDR2 is SQIVND (reference sequence). Trimming removed 5 bases at V and 4 bases at J, with 11 bases between. The CDR3 runs 13 residues. Details on this clone: The antigen is undetermined.

This clonotype was sampled from an adult in good health. The sequenced sample was peripheral blood, obtained on day 0 of AZD1222 vaccination. The V call is TRBV19, the J call TRBJ1-1, with D tentatively TRBD1 (5 bases). In DNA, the CDR3 is TGTGCCAGTAGTCCCCGAGGGGCCACTGAAGCTTTCTTT. It encodes CASSPRGATEAFF.